These 21 T cell receptor beta chains were sequenced from one sample in a study of blood T cell repertoires in COVID-19. Profiled with immunoSEQ multiplex PCR; TCRdb holds only in-frame clones, not every one. The table shows tens of thousands of clones, with about 81% occurring only once. The sequencing input was peripheral blood. All receptors derive from a woman over 75 with acute or convalescent COVID-19.

This clone turned up a few times. The chain links TRBV2 to TRBJ2-7; perhaps TRBD2 as D (5 bases). CDR1 is SNHLY, CDR2 FYNNEI, per germline. V was pared by 6 bases and J by 0 bases, with 15 bases between. CDR3 length: 15 amino acids. Here the CDR3 DNA reads TGTGCCAGCAGCCAGAGTCAGCGGAGCTCCTACGAGCAGTACTTC. This encodes CASSQSQRSSYEQYF. The full variable domain, completed using reference TRBV2 and TRBJ2-7, is EPEVTQTPSHQVTQMGQEVILRCVPISNHLYFYWYRQILGQKVEFLVSFYNNEISEKSEIFDDQFSVERPDGSNFTLKIRSTKLEDSAMYFCASSQSQRSSYEQYFGPGTRLTVT.

V is TRBV6-5 and J is TRBJ2-1, with D hard to call. Germline V lookup: CDR1 MNHEY, CDR2 SVGAGI. V gave up 2 bases and J gave up 4 bases, with 6 bases separating them. The CDR3 runs 13 residues. The chain's CDR3 is CASSYVRYNEQFF. CDR3 sequence (DNA): TGTGCCAGCAGTTACGTACGGTACAATGAGCAGTTCTTC.

This chain uses TRBV23-1 with TRBJ2-7; 7 bases agree with TRBD1. Being an ORF, TRBV23-1 has a function that is uncertain. J lost 0 bases, V lost 6 bases, and 11 bases had no gene match. The CDR3 totals 16 residues. CDR3 DNA: TGCGCCAGCAGGCCCTCCCCGGGACAGAGCTCCTACGAGCAGTACTTC. Protein sequence: CASRPSPGQSSYEQYF.

The chain joins TRBV3-1 (or the pseudogene TRBV3-2) to TRBJ2-2; TRBD2 matches at 8 bases. CDR3 length equals 15 residues. Unmatched junction bases numbered 2, after V lost 1 base and J lost 4 bases. The V gene's germline CDR1 is LGHDT and CDR2 YNNKEL (reference sequence). The CDR3 DNA follows: TGTGCCAGCAGCCAAGGCCGGGGGGGCACCGGGGAGCTGTTTTTT. Translated, it gives CASSQGRGGTGELFF.

The chain has TRBV15 and TRBJ2-5; maybe TRBD2 (6 bases). V lost 5 bases and J 5 bases, leaving 21 bases between the germline ends. The CDR3 has 16 amino acids. The germline V gene encodes CDR1 LNHNV and CDR2 YYDKDF (reference sequence). CDR3 region: CATSDRKVAVGETQYF. Written as DNA, the CDR3 is TGTGCCACCAGCGACCGGAAAGTAGCGGTAGGGGAGACCCAGTACTTC.

The chain recombines TRBV7-6 with TRBJ2-2, with D perhaps matching TRBD2 (6 bases). V was pared by 5 bases and J by 0 bases, with 10 bases between. Looked up from germline, CDR1 is SGHVS and CDR2 is FNYEAQ. The CDR3 contains 15 residues. The CDR3 reads CASSQAGANTGELFF. Here the CDR3 DNA reads TGTGCCAGCAGCCAAGCGGGCGCGAACACCGGGGAGCTGTTTTTT.

About this clone: Other nucleotide sequences from this sample produce the same CDR3. This chain joins TRBV19 and TRBJ2-3; TRBD2 aligns across 7 bases. Germline CDR1 reads LNHDA; CDR2 reads SQIVND (reference sequence). Losses at the gene ends were 3 bases for V and 3 bases for J; bases not matched to a gene: 0. The length of the CDR3 is 13 residues. CDR3 coding DNA: TGTGCCAGTAGTATCGGGGGGACAGATACGCAGTATTTT. Its protein is CASSIGGTDTQYF.

The genes are TRBV25-1 and TRBJ1-2; tentative D call: TRBD1 (6 bases). V was cut by 2 bases and J by 1 base, with 14 bases left in between. Per the germline V gene, CDR1 is MGHDK and CDR2 is SYGVNS. The CDR3 has 16 residues. This CDR3 is CASSERWGQINYGYTF. In nucleotides, the CDR3 is TGTGCCAGCAGTGAAAGGTGGGGACAAATTAACTATGGCTACACCTTC.

Only a few counts were recorded for this clone. The V and J genes are TRBV28 and TRBJ2-7; possibly TRBD1 for D (5 bases). The germline CDR1 and CDR2 sequences are MDHEN and SYDVKM. V dropped 8 bases and J dropped 6 bases, with 14 bases sitting between them. The CDR3 spans 12 residues. The CDR3 DNA sequence: TGTGCCAGCGCCCCAGGGCTCTTCGAGCAGTACTTC. This gives the protein CASAPGLFEQYF.

The V gene is TRBV5-6, the J gene TRBJ2-3; D possibly corresponds to TRBD1 (6 bases). V shed 5 bases and J shed 3 bases, with 10 bases lying between them. Germline CDR1 reads SGHDT; CDR2 reads YYEEEE. This CDR3 region has 13 residues. CDR3: CASSAQGTDTQYF. The DNA of the CDR3 is TGTGCCAGCAGTGCACAGGGTACAGATACGCAGTATTTT.

The chain joins TRBV27 to TRBJ2-7, with 9 bases aligning to TRBD1. CDR3 size: 13 residues. CDR1 and CDR2 (germline): MNHEY, SMNVEV (reference sequence). Germline trimming cut 10 bases from V and 1 base from J; bases unmatched to any gene: 5. CDR3 in DNA: TGTGCCACCAAGACAGGGGGTTCCTACGAGCAGTACTTC. Its protein is CATKTGGSYEQYF.

This chain connects TRBV9 to TRBJ2-7, with 9 bases fitting TRBD1. V lost 2 bases, J lost 5 bases, and 8 bases stayed unmatched. Germline CDR1 reads SGDLS; CDR2 reads YYNGEE. The CDR3 spans 15 residues. In DNA, the CDR3 is TGTGCCAGCAGCGTCCTGGACAGGGGAGGCCACGAGCAGTACTTC. Translated, it gives CASSVLDRGGHEQYF.

The chain links TRBV4-3 to TRBJ2-1; 7 bases line up with TRBD1. Germline V gene sequence: CDR1 LGHNA, CDR2 YSLEER. With V trimmed by 2 bases and J by 6 bases, 4 bases remained unmatched. The CDR3 has 14 amino acids. The CDR3: CASSQTGQVNEQFF. The CDR3 bases are TGCGCCAGCAGCCAAACCGGACAGGTCAATGAGCAGTTCTTC.

V gene TRBV28 combines with J gene TRBJ2-1, with D maybe TRBD1 (6 bases). V lost 4 bases to trimming and J lost 0 bases, with 16 bases between them. Germline V gene lookup returns CDR1 MDHEN and CDR2 SYDVKM. This CDR3 comprises 17 residues. The CDR3, as DNA: TGTGCCAGCAGTTCCCCCTTGGGGGCTAGCTCCTACAATGAGCAGTTCTTC. This gives the protein CASSSPLGASSYNEQFF.

The rearrangement links TRBV9 to TRBJ1-2; 7 bases are shared with TRBD1. The V segment lost 1 base and the J segment 8 bases; nucleotides outside the gene matches: 11. Germline V gene sequence: CDR1 SGDLS, CDR2 YYNGEE. The CDR3 extends over 15 amino acids. The CDR3 DNA sequence: TGTGCCAGCAGCGTAAGACAGGGCCGGGCCCGGGGCTACACCTTC. Its translation is CASSVRQGRARGYTF.

The chain has TRBV19 and TRBJ2-1; TRBD2 aligns across 12 bases. In germline, CDR1 is LNHDA, CDR2 SQIVND (reference sequence). With V trimmed by 5 bases and J by 5 bases, 4 bases remained unmatched. CDR3 length: 15 amino acids. The CDR3 sequence is CASSAWTSGNNEQFF. As DNA, the CDR3 is TGTGCCAGTAGTGCCTGGACTAGCGGGAACAATGAGCAGTTCTTC.

This clone was found once. V gene TRBV5-1 combines with J gene TRBJ2-2; TRBD1 might be the D (6 bases). Trimming pared 0 bases from V and 4 bases from J, leaving 13 bases between. The V gene's germline CDR1 is SGHRS and CDR2 YFSETQ. This CDR3 region has 16 residues. For the CDR3, the DNA is TGCGCCAGCAGCTTGGCCCAGGCAGGGGTCACCGGGGAGCTGTTTTTT. Translation gives CASSLAQAGVTGELFF.

This chain connects TRBV6-5 to TRBJ1-4; D not certain. V gave up 6 bases and J gave up 10 bases, with 9 bases separating them. This CDR3 region has 11 residues. Germline-derived CDR1 and CDR2 are MNHEY and SVGAGI. The CDR3 DNA sequence: TGTGCCAGCAGGGGAGAAGGAAAACTGTTTTTT. Protein product: CASRGEGKLFF.

This clone is a singleton in its sample. This sequence joins TRBV12-3 or TRBV12-4 and TRBJ1-1; the match to TRBD1 covers 8 bases. The CDR3 is 13 amino acids. The V and J ends lost 8 bases and 10 bases, in that order; junction bases with no gene match: 12. The CDR3 DNA is TGTGCCAGCGGACAGGGACCTAGATTTCGAGCTTTCTTT. This codes for CASGQGPRFRAFF.

Written as DNA, the CDR3 is TGTGCCAGCAGTCGTTTAGCGGGAGGGGTTGAGCAGTTCTTC. This codes for CASSRLAGGVEQFF. The chain uses TRBV6-5 and TRBJ2-1, with 11 bases lining up with TRBD2. The V gene's germline CDR1 is MNHEY and CDR2 SVGAGI. The CDR3 length is 14 residues. V trimming: 5 bases; J trimming: 9 bases; junction bases outside the gene matches: 6.

J is TRBJ2-7 and V is TRBV11-2, with D possibly TRBD1 on 5 matching bases. This CDR3 has 15 amino acids. V lost 0 bases, J lost 2 bases, and 11 bases lay in between. Germline values: CDR1 SGHAT, CDR2 FQNNGV. CDR3 nucleotides: TGTGCCAGCAGCTTAGATCGTACAGGCACCTACGAGCAGTACTTC. Protein: CASSLDRTGTYEQYF.